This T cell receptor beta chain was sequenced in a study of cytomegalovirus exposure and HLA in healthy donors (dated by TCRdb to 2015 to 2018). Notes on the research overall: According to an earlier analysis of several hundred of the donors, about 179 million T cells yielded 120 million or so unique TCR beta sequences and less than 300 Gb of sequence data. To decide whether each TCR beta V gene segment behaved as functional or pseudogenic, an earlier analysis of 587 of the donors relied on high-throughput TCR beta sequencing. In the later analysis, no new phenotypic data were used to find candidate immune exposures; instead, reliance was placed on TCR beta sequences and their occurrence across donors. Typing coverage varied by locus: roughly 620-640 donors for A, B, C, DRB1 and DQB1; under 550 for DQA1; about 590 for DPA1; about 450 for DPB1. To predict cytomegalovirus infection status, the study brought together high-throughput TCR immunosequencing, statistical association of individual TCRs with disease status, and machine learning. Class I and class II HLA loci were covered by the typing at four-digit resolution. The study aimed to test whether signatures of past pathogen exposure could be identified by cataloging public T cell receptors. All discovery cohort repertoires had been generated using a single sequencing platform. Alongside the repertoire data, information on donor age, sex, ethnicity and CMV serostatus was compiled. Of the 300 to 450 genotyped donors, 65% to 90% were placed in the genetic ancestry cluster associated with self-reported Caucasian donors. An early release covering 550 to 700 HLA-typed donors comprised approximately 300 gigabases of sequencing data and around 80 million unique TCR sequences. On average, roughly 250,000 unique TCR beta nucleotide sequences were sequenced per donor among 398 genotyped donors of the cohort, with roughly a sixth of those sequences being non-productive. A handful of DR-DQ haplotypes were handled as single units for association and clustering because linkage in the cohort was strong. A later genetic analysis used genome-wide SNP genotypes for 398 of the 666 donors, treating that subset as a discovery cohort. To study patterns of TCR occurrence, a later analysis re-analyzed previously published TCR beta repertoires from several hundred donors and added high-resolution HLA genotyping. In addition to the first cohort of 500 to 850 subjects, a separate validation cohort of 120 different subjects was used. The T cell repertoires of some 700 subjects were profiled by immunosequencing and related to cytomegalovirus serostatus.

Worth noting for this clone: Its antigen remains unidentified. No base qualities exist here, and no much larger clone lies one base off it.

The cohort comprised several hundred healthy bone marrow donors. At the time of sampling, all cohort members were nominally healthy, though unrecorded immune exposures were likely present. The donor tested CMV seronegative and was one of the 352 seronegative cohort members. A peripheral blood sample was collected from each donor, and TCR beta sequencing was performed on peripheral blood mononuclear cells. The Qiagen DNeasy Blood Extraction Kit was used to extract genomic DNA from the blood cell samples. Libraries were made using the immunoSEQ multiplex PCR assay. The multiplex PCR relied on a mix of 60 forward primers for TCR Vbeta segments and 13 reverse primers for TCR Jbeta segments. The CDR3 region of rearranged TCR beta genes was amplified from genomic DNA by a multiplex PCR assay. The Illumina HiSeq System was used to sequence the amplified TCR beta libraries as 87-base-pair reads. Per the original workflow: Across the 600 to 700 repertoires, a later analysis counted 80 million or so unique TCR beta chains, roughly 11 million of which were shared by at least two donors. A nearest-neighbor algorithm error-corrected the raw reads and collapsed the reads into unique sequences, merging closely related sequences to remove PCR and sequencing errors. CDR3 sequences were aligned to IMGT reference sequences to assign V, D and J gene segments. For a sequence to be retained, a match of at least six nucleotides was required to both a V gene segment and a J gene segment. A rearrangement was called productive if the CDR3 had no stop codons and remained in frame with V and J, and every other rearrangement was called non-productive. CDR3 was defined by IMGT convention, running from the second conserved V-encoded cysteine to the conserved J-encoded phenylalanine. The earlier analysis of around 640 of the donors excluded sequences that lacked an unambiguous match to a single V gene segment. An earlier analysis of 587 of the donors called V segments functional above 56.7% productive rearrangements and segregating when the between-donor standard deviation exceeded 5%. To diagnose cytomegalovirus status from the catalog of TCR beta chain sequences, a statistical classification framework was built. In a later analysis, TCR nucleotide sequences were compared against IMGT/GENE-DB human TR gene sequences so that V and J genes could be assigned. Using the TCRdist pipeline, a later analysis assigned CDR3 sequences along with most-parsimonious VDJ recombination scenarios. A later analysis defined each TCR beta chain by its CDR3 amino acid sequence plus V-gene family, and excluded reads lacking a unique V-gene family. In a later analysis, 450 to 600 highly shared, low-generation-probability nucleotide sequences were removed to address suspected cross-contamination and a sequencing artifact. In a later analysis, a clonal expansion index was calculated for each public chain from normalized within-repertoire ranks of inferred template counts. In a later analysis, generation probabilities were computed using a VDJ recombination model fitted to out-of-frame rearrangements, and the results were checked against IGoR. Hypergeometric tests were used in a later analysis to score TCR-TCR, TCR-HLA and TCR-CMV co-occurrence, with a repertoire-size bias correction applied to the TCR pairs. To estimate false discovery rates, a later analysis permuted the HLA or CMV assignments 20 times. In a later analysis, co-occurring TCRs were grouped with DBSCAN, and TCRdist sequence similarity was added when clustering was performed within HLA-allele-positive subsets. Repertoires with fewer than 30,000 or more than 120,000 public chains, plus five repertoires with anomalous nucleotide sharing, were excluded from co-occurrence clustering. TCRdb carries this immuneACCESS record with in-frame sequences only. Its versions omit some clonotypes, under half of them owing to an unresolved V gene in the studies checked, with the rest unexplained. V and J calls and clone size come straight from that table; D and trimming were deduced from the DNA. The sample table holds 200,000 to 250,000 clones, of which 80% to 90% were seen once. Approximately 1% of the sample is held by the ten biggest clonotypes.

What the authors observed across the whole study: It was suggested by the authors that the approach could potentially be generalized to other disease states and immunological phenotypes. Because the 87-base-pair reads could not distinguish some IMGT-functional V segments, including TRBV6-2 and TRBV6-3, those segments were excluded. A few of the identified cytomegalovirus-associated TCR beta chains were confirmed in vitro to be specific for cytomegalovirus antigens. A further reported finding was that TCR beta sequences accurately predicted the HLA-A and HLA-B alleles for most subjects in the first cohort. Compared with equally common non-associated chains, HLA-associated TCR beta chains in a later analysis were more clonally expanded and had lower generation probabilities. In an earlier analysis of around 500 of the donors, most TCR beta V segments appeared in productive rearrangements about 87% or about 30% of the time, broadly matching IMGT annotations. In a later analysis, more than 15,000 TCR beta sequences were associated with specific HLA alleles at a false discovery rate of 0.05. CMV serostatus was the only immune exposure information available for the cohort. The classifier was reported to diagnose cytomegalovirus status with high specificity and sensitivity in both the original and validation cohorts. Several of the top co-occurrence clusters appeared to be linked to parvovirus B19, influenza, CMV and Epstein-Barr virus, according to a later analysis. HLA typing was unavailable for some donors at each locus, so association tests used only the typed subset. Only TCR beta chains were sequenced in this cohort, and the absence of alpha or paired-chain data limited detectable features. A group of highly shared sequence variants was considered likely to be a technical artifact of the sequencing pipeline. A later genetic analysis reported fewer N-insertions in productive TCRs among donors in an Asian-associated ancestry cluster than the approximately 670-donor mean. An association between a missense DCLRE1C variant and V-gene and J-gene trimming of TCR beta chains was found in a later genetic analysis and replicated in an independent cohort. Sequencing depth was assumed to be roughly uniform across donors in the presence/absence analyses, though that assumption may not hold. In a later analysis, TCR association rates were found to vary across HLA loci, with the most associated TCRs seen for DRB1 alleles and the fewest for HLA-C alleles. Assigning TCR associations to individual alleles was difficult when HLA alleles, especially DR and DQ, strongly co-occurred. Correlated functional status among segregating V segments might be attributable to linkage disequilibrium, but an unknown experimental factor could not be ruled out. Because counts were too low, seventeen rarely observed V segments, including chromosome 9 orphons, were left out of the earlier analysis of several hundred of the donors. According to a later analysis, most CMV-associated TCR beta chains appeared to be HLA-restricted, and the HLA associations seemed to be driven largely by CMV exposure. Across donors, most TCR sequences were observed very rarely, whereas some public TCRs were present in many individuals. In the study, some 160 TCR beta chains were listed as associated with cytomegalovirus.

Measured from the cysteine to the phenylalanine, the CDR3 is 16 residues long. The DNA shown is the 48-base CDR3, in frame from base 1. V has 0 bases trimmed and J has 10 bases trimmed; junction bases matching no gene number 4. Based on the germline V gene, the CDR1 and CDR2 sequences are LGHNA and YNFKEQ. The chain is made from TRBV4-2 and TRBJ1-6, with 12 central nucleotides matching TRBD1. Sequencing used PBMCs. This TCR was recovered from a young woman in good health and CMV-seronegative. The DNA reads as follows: TGTGCCAGCAGCCAAGACCCCGGGACAGGGGGCTCACCCCTCCACTTT. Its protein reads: CASSQDPGTGGSPLHF.